A single sample gave rise to the 17 T cell receptor beta chains below, sequenced in a study of PD-L1 blockade in urothelial cancer. Profiling relied on immunoSEQ multiplex PCR, and the TCRdb table lists in-frame clones only, not all of them. The repertoire has about 30,000 clones, over 75% of them found once; the top ten carry 2% to 2.5%. The sequences come from PBMCs, collected around atezolizumab (anti-PD-L1) treatment. These receptor sequences come from a man in his fifties or sixties with urothelial cancer.

The chain has TRBV11-3 and TRBJ2-3; the match to TRBD2 covers 8 bases. The CDR3 runs 14 residues. With 7 bases clipped from V and 4 bases from J, the junction kept 7 bases outside the gene matches. Germline CDR1 SGHNT, CDR2 YENEEA. In DNA form, the CDR3 reads TGTGCCAGCAAAGGGACTAGTGGTTCAGATACGCAGTATTTT. Translated, it gives CASKGTSGSDTQYF. Drawing the rest from reference TRBV11-3 and TRBJ2-3, the complete variable domain is EAGVVQSPRYKIIEKKQPVAFWCNPISGHNTLYWYLQNLGQGPELLIRYENEEAVDDSQLPKDRFSAERLKGVDSTLKIQPAELGDSAVYLCASKGTSGSDTQYFGPGTRLTVL.

The chain joins TRBV5-6 to TRBJ2-1, with 9 bases identical to TRBD2. The trim removed 4 bases at V and 14 bases at J, leaving 10 bases unmatched. The germline CDR1 and CDR2 sequences are SGHDT and YYEEEE. The CDR3 extends over 13 amino acids. This CDR3 is CASSAGVAGVEFF. CDR3 sequence (DNA): TGTGCCAGCAGCGCCGGGGTAGCGGGAGTCGAGTTCTTC.

The chain joins TRBV5-5 to TRBJ2-1, with 9 positions matching TRBD2. The CDR3 runs to 19 residues. Germline lookup yields CDR1 SGHKS and CDR2 YYEKEE (reference sequence). With 1 base clipped from V and 4 bases from J, the junction kept 15 bases outside the gene matches. For the CDR3, the DNA is TGTGCCAGCAGCTTGTCGGTGAGCGGGGGGTCCGGGTCATACAATGAGCAGTTCTTC. This codes for CASSLSVSGGSGSYNEQFF.

The chain uses TRBV27 and TRBJ2-1; D uncertain. With 5 bases removed from V and 4 bases from J, the gap between germline ends came to 9 bases. CDR3 length: 13 residues. The germline CDR1 and CDR2 sequences are MNHEY and SMNVEV (reference sequence). CDR3 sequence: CASSLNAYNEQFF. For the CDR3, the DNA is TGTGCCAGCAGTCTAAATGCTTACAATGAGCAGTTCTTC.

The chain uses TRBV10-3 and TRBJ2-3; TRBD2 aligns across 7 bases. V shed 4 bases, J shed 1 base, and the junction held 2 bases outside the gene matches. CDR1 and CDR2 (germline): ENHRY, SYGVKD. The CDR3 covers 14 residues. The CDR3 sequence: CAISATSGTDTQYF. The CDR3 nucleotides read TGTGCCATCAGTGCCACTAGCGGCACAGATACGCAGTATTTT.

The chain combines TRBV29-1 with TRBJ2-7; D is unresolved. The CDR3 loop spans 12 amino acids. V was cut by 3 bases and J by 3 bases, with 9 bases left in between. Germline V CDR1 and CDR2: SQVTM, ANQGSEA. The CDR3 DNA is TGCAGCGTTGATGGTCAGAACTACGAGCAGTACTTC. The encoded protein is CSVDGQNYEQYF.

This chain connects TRBV19 to TRBJ2-4; TRBD2 agrees at 12 bases. After removal of 4 bases from V and 0 bases from J, the junction contained 7 bases not matched to a gene. CDR1 is LNHDA, CDR2 SQIVND, per germline (reference sequence). The CDR3 covers 18 residues. CDR3 amino acids: CASSTLAGGLLAKNIQYF. In DNA, the CDR3 is TGTGCCAGTAGTACACTAGCGGGGGGTCTTCTAGCCAAAAACATTCAGTACTTC.

The chain employs TRBV5-6 and TRBJ2-2, with D unresolved. Germline values: CDR1 SGHDT, CDR2 YYEEEE. The CDR3 extends over 16 amino acids. Trimming pared 1 base from V and 0 bases from J, leaving 10 bases between. The CDR3 nucleotides are TGTGCCAGCAGCTTGCTTCAGGCCTCGAACACCGGGGAGCTGTTTTTT. It specifies CASSLLQASNTGELFF.

This chain joins TRBV7-8 and TRBJ1-2; TRBD1 might be the D (6 bases). V gave up 4 bases and J gave up 6 bases, with 21 bases separating them. The CDR3 has 16 residues. Germline V gene sequence: CDR1 SGHVS, CDR2 FQNEAQ. The CDR3 sequence is CASSSPPSTGTDGYTF. The CDR3 DNA reads TGTGCCAGCAGCTCGCCGCCCTCAACAGGGACCGATGGCTACACCTTC.

The V call is TRBV28, the J call TRBJ1-1; D not certain. V lost 2 bases and J 1 base, leaving 8 bases between the germline ends. From germline, CDR1 is MDHEN and CDR2 SYDVKM. The CDR3 runs to 14 residues. The CDR3: CASSLLGGNTEAFF. CDR3 coding DNA: TGTGCCAGCAGTTTACTAGGCGGGAACACTGAAGCTTTCTTT.

Only a few counts were recorded for this clone. The CDR3: CASSVGFPDEAFF. The CDR3 nucleotides are TGTGCCAGCAGCGTAGGGTTCCCAGATGAAGCTTTCTTT. The V and J genes are TRBV9 and TRBJ1-1, with D unclear. Trimming removed 0 bases at V and 7 bases at J, with 10 bases between. The germline gives CDR1 SGDLS, CDR2 YYNGEE. The CDR3 spans 13 residues.

The rearrangement uses TRBV7-2 and TRBJ2-7; 7 bases match TRBD1. This CDR3 spans 15 amino acids. CDR1 is SGHTA, CDR2 FQGNSA, per germline. V lost 3 bases, J lost 0 bases, and 5 bases stayed unmatched. CDR3 DNA: TGTGCCAGCAGCTTCTTCGGACAGGTCTCCTACGAGCAGTACTTC. Encoded protein: CASSFFGQVSYEQYF.

This chain connects TRBV9 to TRBJ2-5, with TRBD2 matching over 8 bases. This CDR3 has 15 amino acids. Germline CDR1 SGDLS, CDR2 YYNGEE. The junction had 9 bases not matched to a gene; V was cut back by 1 base and J by 7 bases. CDR3 bases: TGTGCCAGCAGCGTATTACCAGCGGGAGATGTGACCCAGTACTTC. It specifies CASSVLPAGDVTQYF. The full variable domain, in which reference TRBV9 and TRBJ2-5 provide the parts outside the CDR3, is DSGVTQTPKHLITATGQRVTLRCSPRSGDLSVYWYQQSLDQGLQFLIQYYNGEERAKGNILERFSAQQFPDLHSELNLSSLELGDSALYFCASSVLPAGDVTQYFGPGTRLLVL.

This sequence joins TRBV7-8 and TRBJ2-7, with 8 nucleotides matching TRBD2. The V and J ends lost 1 base and 3 bases, in that order; junction bases with no gene match: 5. The germline CDR1 and CDR2 sequences are SGHVS and FQNEAQ. The CDR3 runs to 15 residues. CDR3 in amino acids: CASSLDGGRSYEQYF. In DNA form, the CDR3 reads TGTGCCAGCAGCTTAGATGGCGGGAGGAGCTACGAGCAGTACTTC.

This rearrangement joins TRBV6-6 to TRBJ2-7, with 7 bases matching TRBD1. Germline V gene lookup returns CDR1 MNHNY and CDR2 SVGAGI (reference sequence). This CDR3 region has 14 residues. The V gene end was trimmed by 5 bases and the J gene end by 7 bases; junction bases not matched to a gene: 11. The DNA of the CDR3 is TGTGCCAGCAGTAGAGGGACAGCATCAGGGGAGCAGTACTTC. Amino acids: CASSRGTASGEQYF.

This chain uses TRBV19 with TRBJ2-2; 10 bases align to TRBD2. Germline loops: CDR1 LNHDA, CDR2 SQIVND (reference sequence). The ends lost 6 bases at V and 1 base at J; junction bases unmatched: 2. CDR3 length equals 15 residues. The CDR3 nucleotides are TGTGCCAGTAGCCTAGCGGGAGTGAACACCGGGGAGCTGTTTTTT. Its protein product is CASSLAGVNTGELFF. Full variable domain (rest looked up from reference TRBV19 and TRBJ2-2): DGGITQSPKYLFRKEGQNVTLSCEQNLNHDAMYWYRQDPGQGLRLIYYSQIVNDFQKGDIAEGYSVSREKKESFPLTVTSAQKNPTAFYLCASSLAGVNTGELFFGEGSRLTVL.

The chain joins TRBV6-1 to TRBJ1-6; D unclear. Deletions cut 1 base from V and 0 bases from J, with 7 bases between. CDR3 length: 16 residues. Germline V gene data show CDR1 as MNHNS and CDR2 as SASEGT. The CDR3 is CASSEEGSSYNSPLHF. CDR3 DNA: TGTGCCAGCAGTGAAGAAGGGAGCTCCTATAATTCACCCCTCCACTTT.